This T cell receptor beta chain appears in the sequencing data of a study of response to subunit inactivated influenza vaccine. CDR1 is MNHEY, CDR2 SVGEGT, per germline. The CDR3 loop spans 19 amino acids. V was trimmed by 0 bases and J by 1 base, leaving 18 bases between them. Using its own MiXCR run on the RT-PCR reads, TCRdb lists one record per CDR3 protein. The sample lists hundreds of thousands of distinct CDR3 sequences; around 11% were seen once. This clonotype was seen many times. This sample was also put to use in a study of T cells expressing NK-cell markers. From that study: For TCR beta, cDNA was produced by 5'RACE template switching with UMIs. Each TCR beta repertoire originated in sorted T cells that were CD3+CD56+NKG2C+, CD3+CD56+NKG2C- or CD3+CD56-NKG2C+. Eight donors were sequenced, of whom seven were HCMV-seropositive, while the remaining one was HCMV-seronegative. Each of roughly 6 donors carried dominant NKG2C+ clonotypes accounting for about 1.0-7.0% of CD8+ T cells. For a few donors, these clonotypes were likewise the leading ones in the CD3+CD56-NKG2C+ fraction.

Here the sequenced sample was PBMCs from blood, taken on the day of vaccination. This sequence joins TRBV6-2 or TRBV6-3 and TRBJ2-2; the D gene could be TRBD1 or TRBD2 (6 bases each). This TCR was recovered from a man between 50 and 59 years old who received an inactivated influenza vaccine. In DNA form, the CDR3 reads TGTGCCAGCAGTTACTCGTTAAGTCGGGGGCTGCGGAACACCGGGGAGCTGTTTTTT. Residues: CASSYSLSRGLRNTGELFF.